The sequence of this T cell receptor (beta chain) was determined in a study of post-analysis software for immune sequencing data. Study-wide context: In terms of disease course, relapsing-remitting, secondary progressive and progressive-relapsing multiple sclerosis were included.

At least ten counts were recorded for this clonotype. Every TCR beta cDNA library bore unique molecular identifiers. TCRdb redid the calling of the PCR reads with MiXCR, one entry per CDR3 protein. Found here are roughly 540,000 distinct CDR3 sequences, less than 40% of them singletons; the top ten hold about 6%. The source of this sequence is a girl aged 2-17 years with multiple sclerosis. The sample consisted of blood.

The CDR3 coding sequence is TGTGCCAGCAGTGACTCCGGGGGGGGAAGTAATGAGCAGTTCTTC. Its protein is CASSDSGGGSNEQFF. The J gene is TRBJ2-1, the V gene TRBV6-4; TRBD2 agrees at 8 bases. Germline lookup yields CDR1 MRHNA and CDR2 SNTAGT. CDR3 length equals 15 residues. The trim removed 0 bases at V and 7 bases at J, leaving 5 bases unmatched.